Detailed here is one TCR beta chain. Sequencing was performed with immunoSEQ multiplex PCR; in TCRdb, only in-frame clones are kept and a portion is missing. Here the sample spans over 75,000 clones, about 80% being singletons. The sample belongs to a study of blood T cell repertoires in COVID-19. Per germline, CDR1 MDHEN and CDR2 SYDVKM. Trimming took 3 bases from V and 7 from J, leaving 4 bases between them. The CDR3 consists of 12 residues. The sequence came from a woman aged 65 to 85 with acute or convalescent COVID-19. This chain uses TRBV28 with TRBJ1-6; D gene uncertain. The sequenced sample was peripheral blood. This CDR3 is CASSLANSPLHF. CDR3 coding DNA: TGTGCCAGCAGTTTGGCCAATTCACCCCTCCACTTT. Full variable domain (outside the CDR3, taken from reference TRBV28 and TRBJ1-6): DVKVTQSSRYLVKRTGEKVFLECVQDMDHENMFWYRQDPGLGLRLIYFSYDVKMKEKGDIPEGYSVSREKKERFSLILESASTNQTSMYLCASSLANSPLHFGNGTRLTVT.